The rows below give T cell receptor beta chains drawn from one sample of a study of cytotoxic CD8 clonotypes in ibrutinib-treated CLL. Only in-frame clones appear in the TCRdb table, and some are missing; sequencing was by immunoSEQ multiplex PCR. Of more than 110,000 clones in the sample, around 82% were seen once. Sequencing used PBMCs, obtained after 36 months of ibrutinib treatment. The receptors originated from a human donor with chronic lymphocytic leukemia. Both conserved end residues are part of each CDR3. D genes are given only for firm matches. Only some rows state a clone size, as once, few, many or a class for expanded clones.

len,v_gene,j_gene,d_gene,abundance,CDR3nt,CDR3aa
14,TRBV6-1,TRBJ2-7,TRBD1,-,TGTGCCAGCAGTCCGGACAGGGGGCGCGTCGAGCAGTACTTC,CASSPDRGRVEQYF
16,TRBV4-1,TRBJ2-7,TRBD1,-,TGCGCCAGCAGCGGCCGATACAGGGGACAACATTACGAGCAGTACTTC,CASSGRYRGQHYEQYF
14,TRBV30,TRBJ1-4,-,-,TGTGCCTGGAGTGTACTGGAGCTATCAGAAAAACTGTTTTTT,CAWSVLELSEKLFF
14,TRBV2,TRBJ2-2,-,-,TGTGCCAGCAGAGGACAGCCGAACACCGGGGAGCTGTTTTTT,CASRGQPNTGELFF
14,TRBV6-1,TRBJ1-4,-,-,TGTGCCAGCTGCTGGGGGCCAACTAATGAAAAACTGTTTTTT,CASCWGPTNEKLFF
13,TRBV27,TRBJ1-2,TRBD1,-,TGTGCCAGCAGTCTGGGGACAGCCTATGGCTACACCTTC,CASSLGTAYGYTF
15,TRBV7-9,TRBJ2-1,-,few,TGTGCCAGCAGCTTATTTCGGCAGCCCGACAATGAGCAGTTCTTC,CASSLFRQPDNEQFF
15,TRBV10-3,TRBJ2-7,TRBD2,-,TGTGCCATCGATGATAGCGGGAGGAATGAGTACGAGCAGTACTTC,CAIDDSGRNEYEQYF
16,TRBV13,TRBJ1-2,TRBD1,-,TGTGCCAGCAGCTTACAAACCGGGACAGTGAACTATGGCTACACCTTC,CASSLQTGTVNYGYTF
13,TRBV7-9,TRBJ1-2,-,-,TGTGCCAGCAGCTTTTCAGGGCTCTATGGCTACACCTTC,CASSFSGLYGYTF
15,TRBV7-9,TRBJ2-3,TRBD2,few,TGTGCCAGCAGCTTAGTAGCGGGGGGCACAGATACGCAGTATTTT,CASSLVAGGTDTQYF
14,TRBV28,TRBJ1-5,TRBD1,once,TGTGCCAGTTCCAGGGGGCCAGGCAATCAGCCCCAGCATTTT,CASSRGPGNQPQHF
16,TRBV10-2,TRBJ2-3,TRBD2,-,TGCGCCAGCACGGCTAGCGGAGACCAAATAGCGGATACGCAGTATTTT,CASTASGDQIADTQYF
16,TRBV11-2,TRBJ1-3,TRBD1,-,TGTGCCAGCAGCTTAGACCTGACAGGGTTCGGAAACACCATATATTTT,CASSLDLTGFGNTIYF
13,TRBV28,TRBJ1-2,-,-,TGTGCCAGCAGTTTGACCGGGCGTTATGGCTACACCTTC,CASSLTGRYGYTF
16,TRBV6-1,TRBJ2-6,-,-,TGTGCCAGCAGTGAAGCGCAAGGACCTGGGGCCAACGTCCTGACTTTC,CASSEAQGPGANVLTF
14,TRBV5-1,TRBJ2-7,-,-,TGCGCCAGCAGCTTTTTATATCGACTTGGCGAGCAGTACTTC,CASSFLYRLGEQYF
15,TRBV5-1,TRBJ1-1,-,-,TGCGCCAGCAGTACCCCCGAGCCGCCGAACACTGAAGCTTTCTTT,CASSTPEPPNTEAFF
13,TRBV5-6,TRBJ1-5,-,-,TGTGCCAGCAGCTTGGTTGGGAATCAGCCCCAGCATTTT,CASSLVGNQPQHF
12,TRBV4-2,TRBJ1-5,-,-,TGTGCCAGCAGCCAAGCAGATCAGCCCCAGCATTTT,CASSQADQPQHF
12,TRBV27,TRBJ2-1,TRBD2,-,TGTGCCAGCAGTTTACCGAGCGGGAGAGAGTTCTTC,CASSLPSGREFF
12,TRBV18,TRBJ1-2,TRBD1,-,TGTGCCACCAAAAGTCGGACAGGCGATTACACCTTC,CATKSRTGDYTF
16,TRBV4-1,TRBJ1-4,-,-,TGCGCCAGCAGCCAGGGTTGGGGGGCAACTAATGAAAAACTGTTTTTT,CASSQGWGATNEKLFF
17,TRBV4-1,TRBJ1-5,-,-,TGCGCCAGCAGCCAAGAAGGCCAGGGGATCGGATGGCAGCCCCAGCATTTT,CASSQEGQGIGWQPQHF
11,TRBV6-6,TRBJ2-1,-,-,TGTGCCAGCAGCCTACGTCTGGAGCAGTTCTTC,CASSLRLEQFF
13,TRBV5-8,TRBJ1-2,TRBD1,-,TGTGCCAGCAGCTGGGACAGGGCCTATGGCTACACCTTC,CASSWDRAYGYTF
13,TRBV6-5,TRBJ2-7,TRBD1,-,TGTGCCAGCAGTTACGACAGGGGCTACGAGCAGTACTTC,CASSYDRGYEQYF
14,TRBV4-2,TRBJ1-6,-,-,TGTGCCAGCAGCCAAGAAGAAAAGGGCTCACCCCTCCACTTT,CASSQEEKGSPLHF
12,TRBV11-2,TRBJ1-2,-,-,TGTGCCAGCAGCTTAGAAGGCTATGGCTACACCTTC,CASSLEGYGYTF
12,TRBV30,TRBJ2-2,-,-,TGTGCCTGGAATACTAACACCGGGGAGCTGTTTTTT,CAWNTNTGELFF
13,TRBV18,TRBJ1-2,-,-,TGTGCCAGCTCACCACGGGGCGGGGATGGCTACACCTTC,CASSPRGGDGYTF
12,TRBV6-5,TRBJ2-5,-,-,TGTGCCACCTGGGCGAGCGACGAGACCCAGTACTTC,CATWASDETQYF
14,TRBV18,TRBJ1-1,-,once,TGTGCCAGCTCACCACCGGTAGGCCTCACTGAAGCTTTCTTT,CASSPPVGLTEAFF
11,TRBV6-5,TRBJ2-7,-,-,TGTGCCACGGGGTATATCAGCGAGCAGTACTTC,CATGYISEQYF
15,TRBV7-2,TRBJ1-3,TRBD1,-,TGTGCCAGCAGCAAAAGGACAGGGTTTGGAAACACCATATATTTT,CASSKRTGFGNTIYF
15,TRBV19,TRBJ1-5,-,-,TGTGCCAGTAGTGTAATGGACAGCCGGAATCAGCCCCAGCATTTT,CASSVMDSRNQPQHF
15,TRBV5-1,TRBJ2-7,TRBD2,-,TGCGCCAGCAGCCCGAGGAGCGGGGGCTCCTACGAGCAGTACTTC,CASSPRSGGSYEQYF
14,TRBV6-5,TRBJ2-1,TRBD2,-,TGTGCCAGCCGGGGGCTAGCGGGGGTGTCGCTGCAGTTCTTC,CASRGLAGVSLQFF
16,TRBV5-1,TRBJ2-1,-,-,TGCGCCAGCAGCACTAGCCCAGAGAACTCGGGGAATGAGCAGTTCTTC,CASSTSPENSGNEQFF
17,TRBV4-1,TRBJ2-3,-,once,TGCGCCAGCAGCCAAGATATCGCCAGGGCTTTGGCAGATACGCAGTATTTT,CASSQDIARALADTQYF
16,TRBV5-8,TRBJ2-7,-,-,TGTGCCAGCAGCTTAGGCGGCTTCGAGGGGCTCTACGAGCAGTACTTC,CASSLGGFEGLYEQYF
14,TRBV7-6,TRBJ2-3,-,-,TGTGCCAGCTCCCGGGACTCCCTCACAGATACGCAGTATTTT,CASSRDSLTDTQYF